The TCR beta chain under discussion was sequenced for a study of shared clonotypes between healthy human individuals. Study-wide findings and caveats: In this cohort, only blood was sampled, and tissue repertoires likely differ. Clonotypes shared by all four sorted-subset donors had higher generation probabilities than non-shared clonotypes.

With respect to this clone: What it binds is unknown.

It was into CD45RA+ naive and CD45RA-negative memory subsets that the CD4+ cells were split. The CDR3 has 15 amino acids. Germline V gene data show CDR1 as GTSNPN and CDR2 as SVGIG (reference sequence). Trimming took 0 bases from V and 7 from J, leaving 13 bases between them. Data came from immunoSEQ multiplex PCR; TCRdb stores just in-frame clones and leaves some out. The profile covers millions of clones, with approximately 90% appearing a single time and roughly 0.15% taken by the ten largest. Sequencing input: naive CD4+ T cells sorted from blood. Subset described: CD45RA+ positively selected. The receptor comes from a man aged 18 to 29 in good health. V usage is TRBV30 and J usage is TRBJ1-6; no clear D. This CDR3 reads CAWSVLEGRNSPLHF. CDR3 nucleotides: TGTGCCTGGAGTGTACTTGAAGGCCGCAATTCACCCCTCCACTTT.